The present T cell receptor beta chain was sequenced within a study of cytomegalovirus exposure and HLA in healthy donors. Study observations and caveats: A list of about 160 TCR beta chains associated with cytomegalovirus was given.

PCR was performed using 60 Vbeta and 13 Jbeta primers. TCRdb's copy holds only in-frame clones and misses some; the assay was immunoSEQ multiplex PCR. The data show 200,000 to 250,000 clones, with under 80% seen just once and 1.8% held by the top ten. Trimming removed 2 bases from V and 10 bases from J, with 14 bases in between. Germline V gene sequence: CDR1 SGHVS, CDR2 FQNEAQ. CDR3 size: 13 residues. About this clone: Its antigen is unidentified.

The sequence derives from a woman aged 25 to 39 in good health and CMV-seronegative. The chain carries TRBV7-8 and TRBJ1-1, with D tentatively TRBD1 (6 bases). Sequencing was done on a sample of PBMCs. The CDR3 loop is CASSLRAGTSAFF. The CDR3 bases are TGTGCCAGCAGCTTAAGGGCCGGGACATCAGCTTTCTTT.